This TCR beta chain was recovered during a study of graft-versus-host responses after intestinal transplantation. Concerning this clone: Its antigen remains unidentified.

V dropped 0 bases and J dropped 5; count of bases not matched to a gene: 5. Germline V CDR1 and CDR2: SGHNT, YYREEE (reference sequence). CDR3 length: 15 amino acids. Repertoires were generated with immunoSEQ multiplex PCR, while TCRdb's copy carries only in-frame clones and drops some. The table has 130,000 or so clones, around 90% seen once. This receptor was taken from a human donor who received an intestinal transplant. The sequencing here drew on unstimulated CD4+ T cells sorted from spleen or lymph node cells, taken before intestinal transplant. The V and J genes are TRBV5-4 and TRBJ2-1; 7 bases are shared with TRBD2. The CDR3 coding sequence is TGTGCCAGCAGCTTGGCCGGCCTAGCGGACAATGAGCAGTTCTTC. It yields the protein CASSLAGLADNEQFF.